Listed below are T cell receptor beta chains from one sample, sequenced in a study of metastatic and nonmetastatic thyroid tumors. Via MiXCR, TCRdb re-called the PCR reads. This sample has 30,000 to 35,000 clones; 20% to 25% occur once, and the top ten carry 3% to 3.5%. The sequencing input was tumor tissue. The receptors come from a male donor with papillary thyroid cancer or a benign thyroid nodule (not recorded which). Some clones in this sample may be carry-over from other donors' samples. CDR3s include the opening cysteine and the closing phenylalanine or tryptophan. D genes are given only for firm matches. Clone size, where shown, is once, few, many, or a class for clones that have expanded.

TRBV5-1	.	TRBJ2-2	many	TGCGCCAGCAGGCGACAGGGAGGCGGGGAGCTGTTTTTT	CASRRQGGGELFF
TRBV20-1	.	TRBJ1-2	once	TGCAGTGCTAGGGGTCCAAGGCAGGAAGGCTACACCTTC	CSARGPRQEGYTF
TRBV24-1	TRBD2	TRBJ2-1	many	TGTGCCACCTGGGGAGGGTCCGGTGAGCAGTTCTTC	CATWGGSGEQFF
TRBV12-3/TRBV12-4	.	TRBJ2-2	many	TGTGCCCTGGACAAGGGCACCGGGGAGCTGTTTTTT	CALDKGTGELFF
TRBV6-1	.	TRBJ2-5	few	TGTGCCAGCAGTCAAGGTGGGGACGGCTCCTCCGAGACCCAGTACTTC	CASSQGGDGSSETQYF
TRBV6-2/TRBV6-3	TRBD2	TRBJ2-1	.	TGTGCCAGCAGTCGATTGACAGTTGCTAGCGGGAGAGGCTACAATGAGCAGTTCTTC	CASSRLTVASGRGYNEQFF
TRBV6-2/TRBV6-3	.	TRBJ1-2	.	TGTGCCAGCAGTTATAACAGAAACTATGGCTACACCTTC	CASSYNRNYGYTF
TRBV5-1	.	TRBJ1-6	many	TGCGCCAGCAGCTTGGAGACAGATCCGAATTCACCCCTCCACTTT	CASSLETDPNSPLHF
TRBV27	TRBD1	TRBJ2-2	few	TGTGCCAGCAGTAGGGGACAGGTCGCCGGGTATCTGTTTTTT	CASSRGQVAGYLFF
TRBV7-6	.	TRBJ1-1	.	TGTACCAGCAGCTTGAACAGGATCATTAACACTGAAGCTTTCTTT	CTSSLNRIINTEAFF
TRBV7-2	TRBD1	TRBJ1-2	few	TGTGCCAGCAGCTCCACCGGGGCAGGGGGCTATGGCTACGCCTTC	CASSSTGAGGYGYAF
TRBV6-1	.	TRBJ2-7	.	TGTGCCAGCAGGCCAGGGTTCCGTGATTCCTACGAGCATTACTTC	CASRPGFRDSYEHYF
TRBV28	.	TRBJ2-1	.	TGTGCCAGCAGTTTATCTGGGAGACGGTATGAGCAGTTCTTC	CASSLSGRRYEQFF
TRBV12-3/TRBV12-4	.	TRBJ1-1	.	TGTGCCAGCAGTTATGCCCGAGTGACTTTCTTT	CASSYARVTFF
TRBV6-4	.	TRBJ1-5	.	TGTGCCAGCAGCCCCGTGGCAGGTAATGGCAATCAGCCCCAGCATTTT	CASSPVAGNGNQPQHF
TRBV19	TRBD2	TRBJ2-5	many	TGTGCCAGTAGGACCTCTAGCGGGAGTTTGGAGACCCAGTACTTC	CASRTSSGSLETQYF
TRBV5-6	.	TRBJ2-5	many	TGTGCCAGCAGCCCTCGGGCTGATAGGCTACAAGAGACCCAGTACTTC	CASSPRADRLQETQYF
TRBV20-1	.	TRBJ1-1	.	TGCAGTGCTGACGGGTGGGTGAGGACTGAATCTTTCTTT	CSADGWVRTESFF
TRBV6-2/TRBV6-3	.	TRBJ1-1	.	TGTGCCAGCTACAGGGAGATTAACACTGAAGCTTTCTTT	CASYREINTEAFF
TRBV7-7	.	TRBJ2-5	many	TGTGCTAGCAGTTATGGGCCAGCGGGAGAGACCCAGTACTTC	CASSYGPAGETQYF
TRBV6-1	TRBD1	TRBJ1-2	.	TGTGCCAGCAGTGAAAATTGGACGGACAGGGGTGGTGGCTACACCTTC	CASSENWTDRGGGYTF
TRBV4-1	.	TRBJ2-1	many	TGCGCCAGCAGCCAAGGTAGAAGTGGTGAGCAGTTCTTC	CASSQGRSGEQFF
TRBV27	.	TRBJ2-1	.	TGTGCCAGCATTTTAGCGAGCTACAATGAGCAGTTCTTC	CASILASYNEQFF
TRBV10-3	TRBD2	TRBJ2-2	many	TGTGCCATCAGTGAGATAGGGACTAGCGGGATTAACACCGGGGAGCTGTTTTTT	CAISEIGTSGINTGELFF
TRBV2	.	TRBJ2-7	many	TGTGCCAGCGCCGGTCGAGGCTACGAGCAGTACTTC	CASAGRGYEQYF
TRBV20-1	.	TRBJ2-3	many	TGCAGTGCTAGTAGGCTAGACACAGATACGCAGTATTTT	CSASRLDTDTQYF
TRBV28	.	TRBJ1-1	many	TGTGCCAGCAGTTTAATGAAGGGGCAAGGGGCTGAAGCTTTCTTT	CASSLMKGQGAEAFF
TRBV11-2	.	TRBJ2-7	few	TGTGCCAGCAGCTTAACGGACGGAGAAGAGCAGTACTTC	CASSLTDGEEQYF
TRBV20-1	.	TRBJ1-2	.	TGCAGTGCTGAGGGTCCGTATTATTATGGCTACACCTTC	CSAEGPYYYGYTF
TRBV20-1	TRBD2	TRBJ2-1	.	TGCAGCCCCACGGGACTAGCGGGGGCCAATGAGCAGTTCTTC	CSPTGLAGANEQFF
TRBV11-2	.	TRBJ2-2	.	TGTGCCAGCAGCTTACGGGCGGGGCACCCCCTGAACACCGGGGAGTTTTTTTTT	CASSLRAGHPLNTGEFFF
TRBV5-1	.	TRBJ2-5	many	TGCGCCAGCAGTCCTACACTGCGGGAAGAGACCCAGTACTTC	CASSPTLREETQYF
TRBV7-6	TRBD2	TRBJ2-7	.	TGTGCCAGCAGCGCCGGGACTAACTCCTACGAGCAGTACTTC	CASSAGTNSYEQYF
TRBV20-1	TRBD2	TRBJ2-2	many	TGCAGTGCTAGTCGGGGGTTAAGCGGGAGTCCCAACACCGGGGAGCTGTTTTTT	CSASRGLSGSPNTGELFF
TRBV12-3/TRBV12-4	TRBD1	TRBJ2-2	medium-sized	TGTGCCAGCAGTACAGGACAGGGGATTGAGAACACCGGGGAGCTGTTTTTT	CASSTGQGIENTGELFF
TRBV6-2/TRBV6-3	.	TRBJ2-7	.	TGTGCCAGCAGCCGTACCGAGTGGAGGGGCGCATCCTACGAGCAGTACTTC	CASSRTEWRGASYEQYF
TRBV7-9	TRBD2	TRBJ2-7	many	TGTGCCAGCAGCTTCGGGATAGCGGGAGGGCCTGGCGAGCAGTACTTC	CASSFGIAGGPGEQYF
TRBV6-2/TRBV6-3	.	TRBJ1-1	.	TGTGCCAGCAGACAGTTGACTTGGCGAACTGAAGCTTTATTT	CASRQLTWRTEALF
TRBV28	.	TRBJ1-1	.	TGTGCCAGCAGTACCCCAGGGTGGGTGGCTTTCTTT	CASSTPGWVAFF
TRBV20-1	.	TRBJ2-1	.	TGCAGTGCCTCTGGCCATGAGCAGTTCTTC	CSASGHEQFF
TRBV28	TRBD1	TRBJ2-7	medium-sized	TGTGCCAGCAGTAGACAGGGGGTATTTTACGAGCAGTACTTC	CASSRQGVFYEQYF
TRBV11-3	.	TRBJ2-6	.	TGTGCCAGCAGCTTAGAAGGACACTCTGGGGCCAACGTCCTTACTTTC	CASSLEGHSGANVLTF
TRBV7-2	.	TRBJ2-5	many	TGTGCCAGCAGCTTACGGACTGGAGAGACCCAGTACTTC	CASSLRTGETQYF
TRBV11-2	.	TRBJ2-7	.	TGTGCCAGCATCCACCCTACGGGCGAGCAGTACTTC	CASIHPTGEQYF
TRBV3-1	.	TRBJ2-7	.	TGTGCCAGCAGCCAAGGGCAGGGGAGCGAGCAGTACTTC	CASSQGQGSEQYF
TRBV6-5	TRBD1	TRBJ2-2	.	TGTGCCAGCAGAGGACAGGGATTTATCTGGGAGCTGTTTTTT	CASRGQGFIWELFF
TRBV2	.	TRBJ1-2	.	TGTGCCAGCACCTTACAAATTTACTATGGCTACACCTTC	CASTLQIYYGYTF
TRBV29-1	TRBD2	TRBJ2-1	many	TGCAGCGTTGATCTAGCGGGAGCCTATGAGCAGTTCTTC	CSVDLAGAYEQFF
TRBV5-6	.	TRBJ2-7	.	TGTGCCAGCAGCTTGGTTGGAGGCTCCTACGAGCAGTACTTC	CASSLVGGSYEQYF
TRBV5-1	.	TRBJ2-5	.	TGCGCCAGCAGATTGGCCGGTGCGGAATACCAAGAGACCCAGTACTTC	CASRLAGAEYQETQYF
TRBV28	TRBD1	TRBJ1-1	many	TGTGCCAGCAGAAGTACGACAGGGGCGAGTGAAGCTTTCTTT	CASRSTTGASEAFF